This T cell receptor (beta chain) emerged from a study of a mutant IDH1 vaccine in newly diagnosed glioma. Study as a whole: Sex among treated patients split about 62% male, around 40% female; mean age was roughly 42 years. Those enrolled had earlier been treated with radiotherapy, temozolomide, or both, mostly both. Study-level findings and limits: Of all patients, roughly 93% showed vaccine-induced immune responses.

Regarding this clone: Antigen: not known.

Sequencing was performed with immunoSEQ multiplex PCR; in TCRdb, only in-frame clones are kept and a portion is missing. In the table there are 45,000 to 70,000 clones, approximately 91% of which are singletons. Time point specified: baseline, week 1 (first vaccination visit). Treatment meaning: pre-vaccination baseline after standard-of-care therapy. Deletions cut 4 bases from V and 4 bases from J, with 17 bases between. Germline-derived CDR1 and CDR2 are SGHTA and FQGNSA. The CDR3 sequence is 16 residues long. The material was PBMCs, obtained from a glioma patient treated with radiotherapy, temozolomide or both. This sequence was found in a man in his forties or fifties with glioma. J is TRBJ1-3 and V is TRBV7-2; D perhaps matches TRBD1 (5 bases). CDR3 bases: TGTGCCAGCAGCTCCGGGACTTTTTCCTCAGGAAACACCATATATTTT. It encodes CASSSGTFSSGNTIYF.